This T cell receptor (beta chain) originates from a study of blood T cell repertoires in COVID-19. The method was immunoSEQ multiplex PCR; TCRdb's version includes in-frame clones alone and lacks a portion of them. The table has about 220,000 clones, approximately 90% seen once. Participants had their cohort set by participant-reported clinical history. V lost 1 base to trimming and J lost 0 bases, with 11 bases between them. CDR3 size: 16 residues. CDR1 and CDR2 from the germline V gene are SGHNT and YYREEE (reference sequence). The sequence came from a woman aged 40 to 55 with acute COVID-19. The sample comprised PBMCs or T cells enriched from blood (not recorded which). The rearrangement links TRBV5-4 to TRBJ1-3; D remains unclear. The CDR3 DNA reads TGTGCCAGCAGCTTGCCTCCACAACCCTCTGGAAACACCATATATTTT. Protein product: CASSLPPQPSGNTIYF. The full variable domain, with the rest looked up from reference TRBV5-4 and TRBJ1-3, is ETGVTQSPTHLIKTRGQQVTLRCSSQSGHNTVSWYQQALGQGPQFIFQYYREEENGRGNFPPRFSGLQFPNYSSELNVNALELDDSALYLCASSLPPQPSGNTIYFGEGSWLTVV.